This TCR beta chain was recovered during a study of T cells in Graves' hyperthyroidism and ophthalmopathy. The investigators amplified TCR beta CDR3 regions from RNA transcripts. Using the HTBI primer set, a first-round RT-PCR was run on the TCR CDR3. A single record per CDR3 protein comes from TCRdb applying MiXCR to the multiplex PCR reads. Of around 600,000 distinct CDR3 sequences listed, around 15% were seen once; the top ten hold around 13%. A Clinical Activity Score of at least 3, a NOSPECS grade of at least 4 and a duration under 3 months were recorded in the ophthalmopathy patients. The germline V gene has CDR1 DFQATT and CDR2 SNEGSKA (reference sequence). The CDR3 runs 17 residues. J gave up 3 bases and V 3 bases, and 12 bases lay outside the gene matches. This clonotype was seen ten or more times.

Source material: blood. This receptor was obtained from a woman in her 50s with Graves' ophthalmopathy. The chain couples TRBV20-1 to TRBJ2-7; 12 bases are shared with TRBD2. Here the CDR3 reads CSASLPTSGSLDYEQYF. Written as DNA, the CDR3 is TGCAGTGCTAGTCTACCGACTAGCGGGAGTCTAGACTACGAGCAGTACTTC.